A selection of T cell receptor beta chains follows, all from one sample in a study of cytomegalovirus exposure and HLA in healthy donors. TCRdb's copy holds only in-frame clones and misses some; the assay was immunoSEQ multiplex PCR. Of almost 200,000 clones listed, around 77% are singletons. Material: PBMCs. These receptors were obtained from a man in his thirties or forties in good health and CMV-seronegative. The CDR3 runs from the conserved cysteine through the conserved F or W. Each record gives: CDR3 length, D gene, V gene, J gene, clone size, CDR3 DNA, CDR3 protein. A D gene is named only where the DNA matches it firmly. Clone size appears in some rows only: once, few, many, or a class for an expanded clone.

14	.	TRBV7-9	TRBJ1-5	.	TGTGCCAGCAGTCCGGACAGCTTCAATCAGCCCCAGCATTTT	CASSPDSFNQPQHF
15	.	TRBV9	TRBJ1-1	.	TGTGCCAGCAGCGCCCGGACCACAGGGTTAGGGTCTCCTTTCTTT	CASSARTTGLGSPFF
15	TRBD2	TRBV9	TRBJ2-1	.	TGTGCCAGCAGCGCAGAAGGACTAGCGGCTAATGAGCAGTTCTTC	CASSAEGLAANEQFF
15	.	TRBV27	TRBJ2-4	.	TGTGCCAGCAGTGGTGCCAGGGTTGCCAAAAACATTCAGTACTTC	CASSGARVAKNIQYF
15	.	TRBV7-9	TRBJ2-7	.	TGTGCCAGCAGCTTATTGGGCTCAGATCCCTACGAGCAGTACTTC	CASSLLGSDPYEQYF
15	.	TRBV7-9	TRBJ2-3	.	TGTGCCAGCAGCTTAGGCACGGGAAGCACAGATACGCAGTATTTT	CASSLGTGSTDTQYF
14	.	TRBV28	TRBJ2-3	few	TGTGCCAGCAGTTTATTAGTGTCGGCAGATACGCAGTATTTT	CASSLLVSADTQYF
16	TRBD1	TRBV11-2	TRBJ1-3	few	TGTGCCAGCAGCCGGAGAGGGGGCAGGGAAGGAAACACCATATATTTT	CASSRRGGREGNTIYF
13	.	TRBV14	TRBJ2-1	.	TGTGCCAGCAGCTCACAGGTTGGCAATGAGCAGTTCTTC	CASSSQVGNEQFF
17	.	TRBV14	TRBJ2-7	.	TGTGCCAGCAGCCAAGATAAGTTTCTCGGGAGTGGCGACGAGCAGTACTTC	CASSQDKFLGSGDEQYF
14	TRBD1	TRBV10-3	TRBJ1-1	.	TGTGCCATCAGTGAACAGGGGGCCTCAACTGAAGCTTTCTTT	CAISEQGASTEAFF
13	TRBD1	TRBV2	TRBJ1-4	.	TGTGCCAGCCCAGGGGGTGCGAATGAAAAACTGTTTTTT	CASPGGANEKLFF
15	TRBD1	TRBV14	TRBJ2-2	once	TGTGCCAGCAGCAGGCGACAGGGAATCACCGGGGAGCTGTTTTTT	CASSRRQGITGELFF
16	TRBD2	TRBV7-6	TRBJ2-1	.	TGTGCCAGCAGCTTGCCGGGACTAGCTGAATACAATGAGCAGTTCTTC	CASSLPGLAEYNEQFF
15	.	TRBV28	TRBJ1-2	.	TGTGCCAGCAGCCAAACGACAGAATTGACCTATGGCTACACCTTC	CASSQTTELTYGYTF
15	TRBD1	TRBV28	TRBJ2-7	.	TGTGCCAGCAGCTCGTATTCCGGGACAGGCTACGAGCAGTACTTC	CASSSYSGTGYEQYF
15	TRBD2	TRBV2	TRBJ2-7	.	TGTGCCACCCCCGGCGCCCGACTAGCTTCCTACGAGCAGTACTTC	CATPGARLASYEQYF
15	TRBD1	TRBV28	TRBJ2-7	.	TGTGCCAGCAGCCCAGCCGGGACAGGGAACTACGAGCAGTACTTC	CASSPAGTGNYEQYF
16	.	TRBV27	TRBJ2-7	.	TGTGCCAGCAGAAATGATGGGGCGGGACAGTACTACGAGCAGTACTTC	CASRNDGAGQYYEQYF
14	.	TRBV1	TRBJ1-4	once	TGCACCAGCAGCCAAGGGGGGGGTAATGAAAAACTGTTTTTT	CTSSQGGGNEKLFF
14	.	TRBV29-1	TRBJ2-2	.	TGCAGCGGGGGATTGGGAGGAGTCACCGGGGAGCTGTTTTTT	CSGGLGGVTGELFF
13	.	TRBV5-1	TRBJ2-5	.	TGCGCCAGCACCCAGGACTACGGAGAGACCCAGTACTTC	CASTQDYGETQYF
18	TRBD2	TRBV7-9	TRBJ2-5	.	TGTGCCAGCAGCCGCCCCGCAGGATTAAACGGGAGGGCCGGGACCCAGTACTTC	CASSRPAGLNGRAGTQYF
15	.	TRBV5-4	TRBJ2-7	.	TGTGCCAGCAGCCTCCAGGGGTCCAGCTCCTACGAGCAGTACTTC	CASSLQGSSSYEQYF
18	TRBD1	TRBV10-1	TRBJ2-7	few	TGCGCCAGCAGCGCGTCAAACCCCCTCGGGACAGCGGCCTACGAGCAGTACTTC	CASSASNPLGTAAYEQYF
14	.	TRBV5-6	TRBJ1-5	.	TGTGCCAGCAGCTTGGCTGGGGCTTGGCAGCCCCAGCATTTT	CASSLAGAWQPQHF
15	TRBD2	TRBV27	TRBJ2-1	.	TGTGCCAGCAGGCTAGCGGGGCAATCCTACAATGAGCAGTTCTTC	CASRLAGQSYNEQFF
15	.	TRBV7-2	TRBJ2-1	.	TGTGCCAGCAGCTCAGGGACAAGTATCGCGGATGAGCAGTTCTTC	CASSSGTSIADEQFF
12	.	TRBV11-2	TRBJ1-4	.	TGTGCCAGCAGCTTAGGTAGCGTACAACTGTTTTTT	CASSLGSVQLFF
15	.	TRBV10-2	TRBJ1-6	.	TGCGCCAGCAGTGAGTCCAGGGGTGATAATTCACCCCTCCACTTT	CASSESRGDNSPLHF
15	.	TRBV28	TRBJ2-2	.	TGTGCCAGCGAACGTGGGGGGTCTAACGCCGGGGAGCTGTTTTTT	CASERGGSNAGELFF
16	TRBD2	TRBV7-9	TRBJ2-4	few	TGTGCCAGCAGCTTACCGGGGGGACTAGCGGAAAACATTCAGTACTTC	CASSLPGGLAENIQYF